One and the same sample provided the 21 T cell receptor beta chains below, sequenced in a study of T cells in Graves' hyperthyroidism and ophthalmopathy. The CDR3 regions of TCR beta were amplified from RNA transcripts. The HTBI primer set was used in a first-round RT-PCR of the TCR CDR3. Each CDR3 protein is one row after TCRdb ran MiXCR on the multiplex PCR reads. The sample holds about 640,000 distinct CDR3 sequences; about a fifth are singletons and the top ten take around a third. Sequencing used blood. These receptors were taken from a man under 40 with Graves' ophthalmopathy.

The chain recombines TRBV6-1 with TRBJ2-7, with 8 bases aligning to TRBD2. This CDR3 has 14 amino acids. Germline V gene data show CDR1 as MNHNS and CDR2 as SASEGT. The ends lost 6 bases at V and 4 bases at J; junction bases unmatched: 8. CDR3 region: CASRESSGPYEQYF. CDR3 coding DNA: TGTGCCAGCAGGGAGTCTAGCGGGCCTTACGAGCAGTACTTC.

The chain employs TRBV10-1 and TRBJ2-1, with no clear D. The CDR3 has 15 residues. CDR1 and CDR2 from the germline V gene are WNHNN and SYGVQD (reference sequence). The V end was cut by 2 bases, the J end by 7 bases, with 15 bases between. In DNA form, the CDR3 reads TGCGCCAGCAGTGAGCATACAGCTGTACCGAATGAGCAGTTCTTC. Translation gives CASSEHTAVPNEQFF.

This clonotype was counted a few times. The chain recombines TRBV12-3 or TRBV12-4 with TRBJ1-2; no reliable D call. V gave up 7 bases and J gave up 8 bases, with 14 bases separating them. There are 12 residues in the CDR3. CDR3 sequence reads: CASNHGPDGYTF. The CDR3 coding sequence is TGTGCCAGCAACCATGGACCGGACGGCTACACCTTC.

This chain uses TRBV5-1 with TRBJ2-1, with TRBD2 identical over 7 bases. The CDR3 runs 14 residues. Germline V CDR1 and CDR2: SGHRS, YFSETQ. Trimming at V came to 2 bases and at J to 9 bases, leaving 8 bases not matched to a gene. The DNA of the CDR3 is TGCGCCAGCAGCTTACGAGGGCGGGGGACTGAGCAGTTCTTC. This gives the protein CASSLRGRGTEQFF.

The rearrangement uses TRBV24-1 and TRBJ2-3, with TRBD2 matching 12 bases. The CDR3 consists of 17 residues. The V and J ends lost 6 bases and 2 bases, in that order; junction bases with no gene match: 8. CDR1 is KGHDR and CDR2 is SFDVKD in the germline V gene. Here the CDR3 DNA reads TGTGCCACCAGTAAGGACCCTAGCGGGAGGGACACAGATACGCAGTATTTT. Translated: CATSKDPSGRDTDTQYF.

The chain recombines TRBV12-3 or TRBV12-4 with TRBJ2-3; 7 bases line up with TRBD2. The CDR3 extends over 14 amino acids. V lost 3 bases and J lost 7; bases outside the gene matches: 7. The DNA for the CDR3 is TGTGCCAGCAGTTTTGGCGGGAGTTTATATACGCAGTATTTT. It yields the protein CASSFGGSLYTQYF.

This clonotype was seen ten or more times. The chain uses TRBV7-2 and TRBJ2-7; 7 bases fit TRBD2. This CDR3 has 16 amino acids. Germline V lookup: CDR1 SGHTA, CDR2 FQGNSA. Trimming took 1 base from V and 5 from J; bases not matched to a gene: 11. The CDR3, as DNA: TGTGCCAGCAGCTTAGACAGCGGGAAAGCGTTCCACGAGCAGTACTTC. Its protein product is CASSLDSGKAFHEQYF. The full variable domain, its missing parts supplied by reference TRBV7-2 and TRBJ2-7, is GAGVSQSPSNKVTEKGKDVELRCDPISGHTALYWYRQSLGQGLEFLIYFQGNSAPDKSGLPSDRFSAERTGGSVSTLTIQRTQQEDSAVYLCASSLDSGKAFHEQYFGPGTRLTVT.

As regards this clonotype: One base away lies a much larger clone, so this may be a sequencing read error. The gene calls are TRBV6-1 and TRBJ2-1, with 14 bases identical to TRBD2. The length of the CDR3 is 18 residues. The V gene's germline CDR1 is MNHNS and CDR2 SASEGT. Unmatched junction bases numbered 19, after V lost 11 bases and J lost 7 bases. The CDR3 coding sequence is TGTGCCTGCAAAGGACTAGCGGGAGGCCGAACGGTCCCGAATGAGCAGTTCTTC. It specifies CACKGLAGGRTVPNEQFF.

This clonotype was seen once. The genes are TRBV20-1 and TRBJ2-2, with TRBD2 matching 10 bases. The CDR3 covers 18 residues. In germline, CDR1 is DFQATT, CDR2 SNEGSKA (reference sequence). Unmatched junction bases numbered 11, after V lost 1 base and J lost 3 bases. The CDR3 here is CSARVALAGAPDTGELFF. In DNA, the CDR3 is TGCAGTGCTAGAGTCGCGCTAGCGGGAGCCCCGGACACCGGGGAGCTGTTTTTT.

Of note for this clonotype: A single base separates this from a much larger clone, so it may be a read error. The V call is TRBV30, the J call TRBJ1-1; unclear D gene. From germline, CDR1 is GTSNPN and CDR2 SVGIG (reference sequence). The CDR3 runs 12 residues. The CDR3 protein is CAFEGAGTEALF. CDR3 nucleotide sequence: TGTGCCTTCGAGGGCGCGGGCACTGAAGCTCTCTTT.

This clonotype was seen repeatedly, ten times or more. The V and J genes are TRBV28 and TRBJ2-2, with D unresolved. The CDR3 is made up of 12 amino acids. The germline gives CDR1 MDHEN, CDR2 SYDVKM. Trimming left V 10 bases short and J 1 base short, with 7 bases between. Here the CDR3 reads CATTQNTGELFF. The CDR3 region has the DNA TGTGCCACCACCCAGAACACCGGGGAGCTGTTTTTT. The whole variable domain, filled in from reference TRBV28 and TRBJ2-2, reads DVKVTQSSRYLVKRTGEKVFLECVQDMDHENMFWYRQDPGLGLRLIYFSYDVKMKEKGDIPEGYSVSREKKERFSLILESASTNQTSMYLCATTQNTGELFFGEGSRLTVL.

This clonotype was detected many times. The CDR3 DNA reads as TGTGCCAGCAGTTTCCATACCTGGGGGGGGAAGAGGGAAGAGACCCAGTACTTC. Translating gives CASSFHTWGGKREETQYF. The rearrangement uses TRBV12-3 or TRBV12-4 and TRBJ2-5; the match to TRBD2 covers 7 bases. The J segment lost 3 bases and the V segment lost 3 bases, leaving 16 bases of the junction unmatched. The CDR3 sequence is 18 residues long.

This clonotype has ten or more counts. The gene calls are TRBV30 and TRBJ1-1; tentatively, D is TRBD1 (6 bases). CDR1 GTSNPN and CDR2 SVGIG come from the germline V gene (reference sequence). The CDR3 is 13 amino acids. Trimming cost V 4 bases and J 3 bases, with 12 bases left between them. This chain's CDR3 is CAWKRQEDTEAFF. The CDR3 DNA sequence: TGTGCCTGGAAGAGACAGGAGGACACTGAAGCTTTCTTT.

This clonotype showed up many times. The genes are TRBV18 and TRBJ2-7; D possibly corresponds to TRBD2 (6 bases). Germline V gene data show CDR1 as KGHSH and CDR2 as LQKENI. There are 14 residues in the CDR3. V shed 3 bases and J shed 2 bases, with 11 bases lying between them. Here the CDR3 reads CASSPNGEAYEQYF. In DNA, the CDR3 is TGTGCCAGCTCACCTAACGGGGAGGCCTACGAGCAGTACTTC.

This clonotype was seen at least ten times. This chain connects TRBV29-1 to TRBJ2-7; D may be TRBD1 or TRBD2 (5 bases each). The CDR3 length is 12 residues. Germline V gene lookup returns CDR1 SQVTM and CDR2 ANQGSEA. The germline V and J ends were trimmed by 3 bases and 2 bases, with 8 bases remaining between them. In nucleotides, the CDR3 is TGCAGCGTTGACCAGGGACCCTACGAGCAGTACTTC. Protein product: CSVDQGPYEQYF.

The chain carries TRBV6-1 and TRBJ2-3, with 7 bases that match TRBD2. Trimming took 3 bases from V and 2 from J; bases not matched to a gene: 8. CDR1 is MNHNS and CDR2 is SASEGT in the germline V gene. This CDR3 has 16 amino acids. The CDR3 DNA follows: TGTGCCAGCAGTGATTGGGCTAGCGGAACCACAGATACGCAGTATTTT. Translating it yields CASSDWASGTTDTQYF.

The chain has TRBV7-3 and TRBJ1-6, with 8 bases lining up with TRBD1. V dropped 5 bases and J dropped 12; count of bases not matched to a gene: 6. The CDR3 spans 13 residues. Germline V gene lookup returns CDR1 SGHTA and CDR2 FQGTGA. CDR3 bases: TGTGCCAGCAGCCCCGACAGGGGCGGACCCCTCCACTTT. Residues: CASSPDRGGPLHF.

There are a few counts of this clonotype. This sequence joins TRBV6-1 and TRBJ2-7; 10 bases fit TRBD2. The V gene's germline CDR1 is MNHNS and CDR2 SASEGT. The CDR3 is 14 residues long. V lost 6 bases, J lost 4 bases, and 6 bases stayed unmatched. The CDR3 DNA reads as TGTGCCAGCAGCCTAGCGGGAGTAGCGTACGAGCAGTACTTC. This translates into CASSLAGVAYEQYF.

About this clonotype itself: One base away lies a much larger clone, so this may be a sequencing read error. J is TRBJ2-7 and V is TRBV6-1; D gene uncertain. The CDR3 length is 15 residues. CDR1 is MNHNS and CDR2 is SASEGT in the germline V gene. The CDR3 region is CTSSRELLEVYEQYF. The CDR3 DNA reads TGTACCAGCAGTAGAGAACTCCTTGAAGTCTACGAGCAGTACTTC.

The CDR3 loop is CSATVPFSSYEQYF. CDR3 DNA sequence: TGCAGTGCCACCGTACCATTTAGCTCCTACGAGCAGTACTTC. The chain uses TRBV20-1 and TRBJ2-7; D uncertain. The germline CDR1 and CDR2 sequences are DFQATT and SNEGSKA (reference sequence). Between the trimmed V and J ends, which lost 6 bases and 0 bases, there was a span of 15 bases. This CDR3 contains 14 residues.

Many counts were recorded for this clonotype. The chain links TRBV18 to TRBJ1-5; D perhaps matches TRBD1 (5 bases). The CDR3 length is 13 residues. Trimming took off 6 bases at V and 3 bases at J, with 9 bases between the two ends. Germline CDR1 reads KGHSH; CDR2 reads LQKENI. The chain's CDR3 is CASSSGPNQPQHF. The CDR3 nucleotides read TGTGCCAGCTCCTCAGGGCCCAATCAGCCCCAGCATTTT.